This TCR beta chain originates from a study of identical twins. CDR3 length: 16 amino acids. Trimming removed 0 bases from V and 0 bases from J, with 11 bases in between. The germline gives CDR1 LNHNV, CDR2 YYDKDF (reference sequence). MiXCR was run by TCRdb on the 5' RACE reads, yielding one entry per CDR3 protein. The sample records 700,000 to 950,000 distinct CDR3 sequences, around 12% being singletons. This clonotype was detected only a few times. These data also formed part of another study, on yellow fever vaccine responses in identical twins.

Sequenced: PBMCs. The chain joins TRBV15 to TRBJ1-1; D uncertain. The clonotype comes from a young woman in good health. For the CDR3, the DNA is TGTGCCACCAGCAGAGATCGCCCGGGCTTGAACACTGAAGCTTTCTTT. This translates into CATSRDRPGLNTEAFF.